Listed below are T cell receptor beta chains from one sample, sequenced in a study of cytomegalovirus exposure and HLA in healthy donors. The table came from immunoSEQ multiplex PCR; TCRdb's copy has only in-frame clones and leaves some out. Of about 76,000 clones listed, 94% are singletons. Specimen: PBMCs. The receptors here all came from a woman under 30 in good health and CMV-seronegative. CDR3s include the opening cysteine and the closing phenylalanine or tryptophan. The order of the fields is clone size, J gene, V gene, D gene, CDR3 length, CDR3 DNA, CDR3 protein. A D gene is named only where the DNA matches it firmly. Some rows mark clone size as missing; the rest say once, few, many or name a class of expanded clone.

. | TRBJ1-1 | TRBV5-1 | TRBD1 | 16 | TGCGCCAGCAGCTGGAAGGGGGCGTCCATGAACACTGAAGCTTTCTTT | CASSWKGASMNTEAFF
. | TRBJ2-4 | TRBV14 | . | 14 | TGTGCCAGCAGCCAGTGGCTAGCCAAAAACATTCAGTACTTC | CASSQWLAKNIQYF
. | TRBJ2-2 | TRBV9 | TRBD1 | 15 | TGTGCCAGCACCAGGACAGGGACGAACACCGGGGAGCTGTTTTTT | CASTRTGTNTGELFF
. | TRBJ1-5 | TRBV5-5 | . | 17 | TGTGCCAGCAGCTTGGCCGGGGGACTGATCAGCAATCAGCCCCAGCATTTT | CASSLAGGLISNQPQHF
. | TRBJ2-7 | TRBV18 | TRBD1 | 16 | TGTGCCAGCTCAACTCTTCCGGGACAGGGGGCTGGGGAGCAGTACTTC | CASSTLPGQGAGEQYF
. | TRBJ2-1 | TRBV5-1 | TRBD2 | 15 | TGCGCCAGCAGTTGGGGCGGGGGGACCTTCAATGAGCAGTTCTTC | CASSWGGGTFNEQFF
. | TRBJ2-2 | TRBV5-1 | TRBD1 | 17 | TGCGCCAGCAGCTTGGCCGGACAGGGCCGGTGGGCCGGGGAGCTGTTTTTT | CASSLAGQGRWAGELFF
. | TRBJ2-7 | TRBV19 | . | 16 | TGTGCCAGTAGTATAGGTTGGGGAGTCGCCGCCTACGAGCAGTACTTC | CASSIGWGVAAYEQYF
. | TRBJ2-5 | TRBV28 | . | 17 | TGTGCCAGCAGTCCCTCGGGGTGGGCAGGAGATAAAGAGACCCAGTACTTC | CASSPSGWAGDKETQYF
once | TRBJ2-7 | TRBV7-2 | . | 14 | TGTGCCAGCAGCTTAGGCGGACATTTCTACGAGCAGTACTTC | CASSLGGHFYEQYF
once | TRBJ1-1 | TRBV30 | . | 15 | TGTGCCTGGAGTGTAATGAGCTTTCGCGGGGCTGAAGCTTTCTTT | CAWSVMSFRGAEAFF
. | TRBJ1-2 | TRBV9 | TRBD1 | 18 | TGTGCCAGCAGCGTCAGCCGCTCCCCCCCGGACAGGAACTATGGCTACACCTTC | CASSVSRSPPDRNYGYTF
. | TRBJ2-1 | TRBV5-1 | TRBD2 | 14 | TGCGCCAGCAGCTGGACTAGTAATTACAATGAGCAGTTCTTC | CASSWTSNYNEQFF
. | TRBJ2-2 | TRBV28 | TRBD1 | 18 | TGTGCCAGCAGTACAGGGGACAGACTAAAGGTTAACACCGGGGAGCTGTTTTTT | CASSTGDRLKVNTGELFF
. | TRBJ1-1 | TRBV11-2 | . | 13 | TGTGCCAGCAGCTTAGGCGGGAACACTGAAGCTTTCTTT | CASSLGGNTEAFF
. | TRBJ2-1 | TRBV2 | TRBD2 | 14 | TGTGCCAGCAGACTAGCGGGGGGGCGGTATGAGCAGTTCTTC | CASRLAGGRYEQFF
. | TRBJ1-6 | TRBV7-9 | . | 12 | TGTGCCAGCAGCCGGACAGTTTCACCCCTCCACTTT | CASSRTVSPLHF
. | TRBJ1-4 | TRBV4-2 | . | 15 | TGTGCCAGCAGCCCCTATCGGGGGGCTAATGAAAAACTGTTTTTT | CASSPYRGANEKLFF
. | TRBJ2-7 | TRBV5-6 | . | 13 | TGTGCCAGCAGCTGGGCGTTGGGTTACGAGCAGTACTTC | CASSWALGYEQYF
once | TRBJ2-5 | TRBV7-9 | TRBD1 | 16 | TGTGCCAGCAGCCCATCGAGGGACAGGGAGCAAGAGACCCAGTACTTC | CASSPSRDREQETQYF
. | TRBJ2-5 | TRBV5-4 | TRBD2 | 14 | TGTGCCAGCAGCTCCTGGACTAGCGGGGAGACCCAGTACTTC | CASSSWTSGETQYF
. | TRBJ1-1 | TRBV5-1 | . | 14 | TGCGCCAGCAGCTTTTCAGGGTTGAACACTGAAGCTTTCTTT | CASSFSGLNTEAFF
. | TRBJ2-3 | TRBV5-4 | . | 12 | TGTGCCAGCAGCTACGACAGTCCCCCGCAGTATTTT | CASSYDSPPQYF
. | TRBJ1-4 | TRBV18 | TRBD1 | 17 | TGTGCCAGCTCTATACAACCCGGGACAGGCTTTAATGAAAAACTGTTTTTT | CASSIQPGTGFNEKLFF
. | TRBJ2-7 | TRBV7-9 | . | 15 | TGTGCCAGCAGCGCAGCCAGGGGCCTCGGGTACGAGCAGTACTTC | CASSAARGLGYEQYF
once | TRBJ2-7 | TRBV6-1 | TRBD1 | 13 | TGTGCCAGCGTATTGGACAGGGCCTACGAGCAGTACTTC | CASVLDRAYEQYF
few | TRBJ1-2 | TRBV28 | . | 13 | TGTGCCAGCAACCCGCCCGGGAACTATGGCTACACCTTC | CASNPPGNYGYTF
. | TRBJ2-3 | TRBV7-3 | . | 14 | TGTGCCAGCAGCCAAAGAGTAGCGTCGGATACGCAGTATTTT | CASSQRVASDTQYF
. | TRBJ1-5 | TRBV21-1 | . | 18 | TGTGCCAGCAGCAAAGTAGGGACAGGGGTTTTTTGTATCCAGCCCCAGCATTTT | CASSKVGTGVFCIQPQHF
. | TRBJ1-5 | TRBV19 | . | 16 | TGTGCCACCCGACCAGAGGGCCATTATAGCAATCAGCCCCAGCATTTT | CATRPEGHYSNQPQHF
. | TRBJ2-3 | TRBV28 | . | 15 | TGTGCCAGCAGTTTCGGTAGCGGTAGCACAGATACGCAGTATTTT | CASSFGSGSTDTQYF
. | TRBJ2-1 | TRBV7-8 | TRBD1 | 13 | TGTGCCAGCAGCGTGGACAGGGTGCATGAGCAGTTCTTC | CASSVDRVHEQFF
. | TRBJ1-1 | TRBV7-9 | . | 14 | TGTGCCAGCAGCTTAGTCGGGGCAGCGGGGGAAGCTTTCTTT | CASSLVGAAGEAFF
few | TRBJ2-5 | TRBV10-1 | . | 15 | TGCGCCAGCACCCTCCAGCTCGGTGGAGAGGAGACCCAGTACTTC | CASTLQLGGEETQYF
. | TRBJ2-2 | TRBV5-5 | . | 14 | TGTGCCAGCACATTGGTAGCGAACACCGGGGAGCTGTTTTTT | CASTLVANTGELFF
. | TRBJ1-2 | TRBV7-8 | . | 16 | TGTGCCAGCAGCTTTGACAGGAGCCGACCTAACTATGGCTACACCTTC | CASSFDRSRPNYGYTF
. | TRBJ2-1 | TRBV6-6 | . | 14 | TGTGCCAGCAGTTACCAGGGGACCTACAATGAGCAGTTCTTC | CASSYQGTYNEQFF
. | TRBJ2-3 | TRBV4-3 | TRBD2 | 15 | TGCGCCAGCAGCCAGGATAGCGGGGTATCAGATACGCAGTATTTT | CASSQDSGVSDTQYF
. | TRBJ2-3 | TRBV19 | . | 16 | TGTGCCAGTAGTACCACCGGGACATATACGTCGGATACGCAGTATTTT | CASSTTGTYTSDTQYF
. | TRBJ2-3 | TRBV19 | TRBD1 | 15 | TGTGCCAGTAGTATCGGGACAGGAGCCACAGATACGCAGTATTTT | CASSIGTGATDTQYF
. | TRBJ2-6 | TRBV28 | TRBD2 | 17 | TGTGCCAGCAGTCCTCGGTGGGGAGGGACTGGGGCCAACGTCCTGACTTTC | CASSPRWGGTGANVLTF
. | TRBJ2-7 | TRBV28 | TRBD1 | 17 | TGTGCCAGCAGTTTATCGGGACAGGGTCGACGATACGACGAGCAGTACTTC | CASSLSGQGRRYDEQYF
few | TRBJ1-5 | TRBV27 | . | 14 | TGTGCCAGCAGCCCCACAGGGTACAATCAGCCCCAGCATTTT | CASSPTGYNQPQHF
few | TRBJ1-1 | TRBV5-1 | . | 14 | TGCGCCAGCAGCTTGGCTGTGGAGGGACCTGAAGCTTTCTTT | CASSLAVEGPEAFF
. | TRBJ1-1 | TRBV5-4 | . | 15 | TGTGCCAGCAGCTTGGTCGGCAGGGTGAACACTGAAGCTTTCTTT | CASSLVGRVNTEAFF
. | TRBJ1-5 | TRBV19 | . | 15 | TGTGCCAGTACTCCGAGGGGGGGTTCCAATCAGCCCCAGCATTTT | CASTPRGGSNQPQHF
once | TRBJ1-5 | TRBV28 | . | 14 | TGTGCCAGCAGTTTATTGGCGGCGTATCAGCCCCAGCATTTT | CASSLLAAYQPQHF
. | TRBJ1-1 | TRBV2 | . | 15 | TGTGCCAGCAGTGATGGGCCTACCAAGAACACTGAAGCTTTCTTT | CASSDGPTKNTEAFF
. | TRBJ2-3 | TRBV5-4 | . | 14 | TGTGCCAGCAGAGAGGGTAGAGCCCCAGATACGCAGTATTTT | CASREGRAPDTQYF
once | TRBJ1-2 | TRBV9 | TRBD1 | 15 | TGTGCCAGCCAACCCGGGACAGGGTGGACCTATGGCTACACCTTC | CASQPGTGWTYGYTF